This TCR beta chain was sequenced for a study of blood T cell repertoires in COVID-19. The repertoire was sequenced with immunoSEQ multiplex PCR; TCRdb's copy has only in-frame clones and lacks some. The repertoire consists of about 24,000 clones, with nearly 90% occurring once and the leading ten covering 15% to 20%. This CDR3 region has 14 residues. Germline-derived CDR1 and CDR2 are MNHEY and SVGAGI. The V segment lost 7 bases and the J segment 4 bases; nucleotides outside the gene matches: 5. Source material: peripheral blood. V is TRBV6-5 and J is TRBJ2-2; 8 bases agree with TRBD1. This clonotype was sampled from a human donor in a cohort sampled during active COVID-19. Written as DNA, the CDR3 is TGTGCCAGCATCCGACAGGGGTCCACCGGGGAGCTGTTTTTT. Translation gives CASIRQGSTGELFF.